This TCR beta chain was captured in a study of beta chain features in type 1 diabetes. Trimming shortened V by 8 bases and J by 2 bases, and 18 bases separated the two germline ends. Germline CDR1 reads MNHEY; CDR2 reads SMNVEV (reference sequence). The CDR3 spans 15 residues. Expressed TCRB transcripts were sequenced because the entire RNA isolate underwent reverse transcription. The assay was immunoSEQ multiplex PCR, and TCRdb's table has in-frame clones only and misses some. The data show about 110,000 clones, about two fifths seen once. This clone has just a few counts. The TCR comes from a woman aged 18-29 years in good health. The sequenced sample was stem cell memory CD4+ T cells from blood. The chain couples TRBV27 to TRBJ1-2; tentative D call: TRBD1 (5 bases). The CDR3 DNA sequence: TGTGCCAGCCGCCTCAGAAGGGGATGGAACTATGGCTACACCTTC. As protein: CASRLRRGWNYGYTF.